The rows below give T cell receptor beta chains drawn from one sample of a study of Ad26.COV2.S vaccination and SARS-CoV-2 variants. Libraries were prepared by immunoSEQ multiplex PCR; TCRdb keeps only in-frame clonotypes and omits some of them. The sample lists about 480,000 clones, around 88% occurring once. The material sequenced was peripheral blood, taken in a trial of Ad26.COV2.S vaccine versus placebo. These receptors were taken from a person aged 18-65 years who received the Ad26.COV2.S COVID-19 vaccine or a placebo. Each CDR3 is given with its conserved first and last residue. Expanded clones get a size class; other rows say once, few or many, or leave the size out.

>once|13|TRBV7-8
CATSRGGNQPQHF
>-|16|TRBV27
CASSVLAGGRTDTQYF
>-|13|TRBV6-6
CASRWLIGREAFF
>few|15|TRBV9
CASSSLQGSGQPQHF
>-|16|TRBV5-6
CASSLVPGRSAGELFF
>-|12|TRBV27
CASSLLGQPQHF
>-|15|TRBV5-4
CASSKGLAGVNEQFF
>-|15|TRBV5-8
CASSHGQLISYEQYF
>-|15|TRBV15
CATSRDGGPKKEQFF
>-|14|TRBV7-9
CASSEGGVANIQYF
>-|12|TRBV3-1/TRBV3-2
CASSPPRGGAFF
>-|16|TRBV14
CASSQVGLAGINEQFF
>-|16|TRBV4-1
CASSHAPGLAGGELFF
>-|17|TRBV18
CASSPRISDRLNGELFF
>-|14|TRBV27
CASSLGLAGDTQYF
>-|13|TRBV11-2
CASSLQSVSEAFF
>-|14|TRBV6-2/TRBV6-3
CASSYSGDYYGYTF
>-|15|TRBV6-5
CASSQGLARNNEQFF
>once|14|TRBV2
CASSEILSNYGYTF
>-|16|TRBV3-1/TRBV3-2
CASSPEGLARSHEQYF
>-|15|TRBV7-2
CASSLATSGGYEQYF
>few|13|TRBV7-8
CASTQEWASEAFF
>-|13|TRBV29-1
CSVPGQGAAEAFF
>-|17|TRBV19
CASRALRTSGSTDTQYF
>-|9|TRBV20-1
CSVGDEQFF
>-|16|TRBV28
CASSSPLGRYSYEQYF
>-|13|TRBV4-2
CASSPGTRGEQYF
>-|16|TRBV5-5
CASSLRAGANTGELFF
>-|13|TRBV7-6
CASGLAGSYEQYF
>few|15|TRBV5-4
CASSRRGRENNEQFF
>-|14|TRBV7-2
CASSPAGPVDVQYF
>-|16|TRBV4-1
CASSINDRGSYNEQFF
>-|12|TRBV7-9
CASSLTAYEQYF
>-|12|TRBV18
CASSPFGDTQYF
>-|14|TRBV5-8
CASSLWDRLREQYF
>-|18|TRBV28
CASSSTTMGQGPFYEQYF